This T cell receptor beta chain was identified in a study of blood T cell repertoires in COVID-19 (dated by TCRdb to the early 2020s). Regarding the complete study: The collaborator samples originated in the United States, Italy and Spain and spanned the acute and convalescent phases of COVID-19. Samples came from the ongoing ImmuneRACE study (first 160 participants) plus 1,254 subjects from 6 global collaborators. Deeply sampled blood TCRbeta repertoires from subjects exposed to, actively infected with, or recovered from COVID-19 were included in the dataset. A de-identified subject ID, COVID-19 status, age in years and sex were almost always included in the sample metadata. Where available, HLA class I and class II types were obtained from metadata supplied by the sample provider rather than from assay-based typing. The repertoires were released in a freely available public database intended as a resource for research on the immune response to SARS-CoV-2. The prospective study material was composed of cDNA or gDNA derived from T cells, B-cell-depleted T cells, or PBMCs.

Findings and caveats that apply to the study as a whole: The amount of clinical and demographic metadata varied by source and participant and was provided uncurated.

On this clone itself: The specificity of this receptor is unknown. The record has no base qualities; no much larger clone is one base away.

At the junction V is shortened by 3 bases and J by 2 bases, with 22 bases in between. There are 18 amino acids in the CDR3, from cysteine to phenylalanine inclusive. Of the read, only the CDR3 DNA is kept; its 54 bases are in frame from base 1. CDR1 SEHNR and CDR2 FQNEAQ are derived from the germline V gene (reference sequence). TCRbeta CDR3 regions were amplified from genomic DNA using the immunoSEQ Assay, a bias-controlled multiplex PCR. On the authors' methods: The number of nucleated cells in each sample was estimated from the amplification of reference gene primers within the assay. To quantify the absolute abundance of each unique TCRbeta CDR3 rearrangement, sequence reads were collapsed and filtered. For each sample, productive Simpson clonality was calculated by taking the square root of Simpson's diversity index across productive rearrangements. The table was pulled from immuneACCESS by TCRdb, which kept in-frame rearrangements only. Such tables lose some clones; where checked, under half of the loss comes from unresolved V genes, and the rest has no known cause. Clone size and the V and J calls come from that table; the DNA yielded D and trimming. Present in this sample are around 250,000 clones, more than 75% of which were seen just once. The ten largest account for 15% to 17% of the sample.

Enrolling through a virtual design, the prospective study's participants ranged in age from roughly 18 to 95 years and lived across 20 to 30 United States geographic areas. Cohort assignment in the prospective study relied on participant-reported clinical history from a screening survey and a study questionnaire. Recovered participants in ImmuneRACE Cohort 3 were defined by two consecutive negative NP/OP PCR tests, clearance by a healthcare professional, or resolution of symptoms. In the prospective study, mobile phlebotomists collected whole blood, serum and a nasopharyngeal or oropharyngeal swab from each participant. Participants in the prospective study had the option to provide additional blood draws and questionnaires over a 2-month period. Prospective study blood samples were shipped either frozen or at room temperature before DNA extraction.

The sequencing input was PBMCs or T cells enriched from blood (not recorded which). This TCR came from a man aged 18 to 29 who had recovered from COVID-19. The V and J segments used are TRBV7-9 and TRBJ1-1, with the D gene call left open. The CDR3 reads CASSFRGSAERGNTEAFF. The sequenced DNA is TGTGCCAGCAGCTTTAGAGGATCGGCGGAGAGAGGTAACACTGAAGCTTTCTTT.